Each of the 3 T cell receptor beta chains below was sequenced from the same sample in a study of cytotoxic CD8 clonotypes in ibrutinib-treated CLL. Sequenced by immunoSEQ multiplex PCR; TCRdb stores in-frame clones only, minus some. The sample has about 45,000 clones, around 68% seen once. This specimen was PBMCs, taken after 12 months of ibrutinib treatment. The receptor set was obtained from a human donor with chronic lymphocytic leukemia.

The chain recombines TRBV19 with TRBJ2-5, with D tentatively TRBD1 or TRBD2 (5 bases each). V lost 2 bases to trimming and J lost 5 bases, with 12 bases between them. The CDR3 is 14 amino acids. Per germline, CDR1 LNHDA and CDR2 SQIVND (reference sequence). The CDR3 DNA follows: TGTGCCAGTAGTATATGGGGACGCAGGGAGACCCAGTACTTC. This codes for CASSIWGRRETQYF.

This rearrangement joins TRBV11-2 to TRBJ2-2, with D possibly being TRBD1 or TRBD2 (6 bases each). V was shortened by 1 base and J by 0 bases, with 9 bases between the two germline ends. The CDR3 has 16 residues. Per germline, CDR1 SGHAT and CDR2 FQNNGV. CDR3 protein: CASSLAGAANTGELFF. The CDR3 coding sequence is TGTGCCAGCAGCTTAGCGGGGGCAGCGAACACCGGGGAGCTGTTTTTT. The entire variable domain, with the rest obtained from reference TRBV11-2 and TRBJ2-2, is as follows: EAGVAQSPRYKIIEKRQSVAFWCNPISGHATLYWYQQILGQGPKLLIQFQNNGVVDDSQLPKDRFSAERLKGVDSTLKIQPAKLEDSAVYLCASSLAGAANTGELFFGEGSRLTVL.

The J gene is TRBJ1-6, the V gene TRBV7-2, with a tentative D call TRBD1 (5 bases). V gave up 5 bases and J gave up 8 bases, with 16 bases separating them. Per the germline V gene, CDR1 is SGHTA and CDR2 is FQGNSA. The CDR3 length is 15 residues. The CDR3 coding sequence is TGTGCCAGCAGCATTGCTGGGGGGTCGGATTCACCCCTCCACTTT. This sequence encodes CASSIAGGSDSPLHF.